Below are 23 T cell receptor beta chains sequenced from a single sample in a study of cytomegalovirus exposure and HLA in healthy donors. Researchers ran the PCR with 60 Vbeta and 13 Jbeta primers. The assay was immunoSEQ multiplex PCR, and TCRdb's table has in-frame clones only and misses some. The data hold about 160,000 clones, with around 75% observed a single time. Sample: PBMCs. All receptors derive from a woman aged 50 to 60 in good health and CMV-seropositive.

This sequence joins TRBV7-9 and TRBJ2-7; tentative D call: TRBD1 (6 bases). CDR3 length: 16 residues. CDR1 and CDR2 (germline): SEHNR, FQNEAQ (reference sequence). V dropped 1 base and J dropped 2 bases, with 15 bases sitting between them. The CDR3 coding sequence is TGTGCCAGCAGCTTAGTAGTGGGCAGGGGCACCTACGAGCAGTACTTC. Translated: CASSLVVGRGTYEQYF. Using reference TRBV7-9 and TRBJ2-7 for the parts outside the CDR3, the full variable domain is DTGVSQNPRHKITKRGQNVTFRCDPISEHNRLYWYRQTLGQGPEFLTYFQNEAQLEKSRLLSDRFSAERPKGSFSTLEIQRTEQGDSAMYLCASSLVVGRGTYEQYFGPGTRLTVT.

The genes are TRBV7-2 and TRBJ1-3; TRBD1 is a possible D gene (6 bases). This CDR3 has 17 residues. Germline V gene sequence: CDR1 SGHTA, CDR2 FQGNSA. The germline V and J ends were trimmed by 5 bases and 2 bases, with 19 bases remaining between them. DNA for the CDR3: TGTGCCAGCAGCGTCGGATCAACAGGGCTCCCTGGAAACACCATATATTTT. It translates to CASSVGSTGLPGNTIYF.

This clone was seen only once. One end of the junction is discordant with germline, which a read error may explain. This sequence joins TRBV2 and TRBJ1-1, with TRBD1 matching 9 bases. Germline CDR1 SNHLY, CDR2 FYNNEI. The CDR3 consists of 15 residues. The CDR3 region is CASRIIDRGNTETFF. In DNA form, the CDR3 reads TGTGCCAGCAGAATAATTGACAGGGGGAACACTGAAACTTTCTTT.

This chain joins TRBV2 and TRBJ1-1, with 8 bases fitting TRBD1. This CDR3 has 15 residues. Germline values: CDR1 SNHLY, CDR2 FYNNEI. Losses at the gene ends were 6 bases for V and 1 base for J; bases not matched to a gene: 7. CDR3: CASSGQGARNTEAFF. CDR3 sequence (DNA): TGTGCCAGCAGCGGGCAGGGGGCCCGGAACACTGAAGCTTTCTTT.

The chain joins TRBV6-1 to TRBJ1-1; D gene uncertain. V dropped 1 base and J dropped 3 bases, with 9 bases sitting between them. In germline, CDR1 is MNHNS, CDR2 SASEGT. This CDR3 has 14 amino acids. CDR3 amino acids: CASSEVTGYTEAFF. Here the CDR3 DNA reads TGTGCCAGCAGTGAAGTAACGGGATACACTGAAGCTTTCTTT.

This clone turned up a few times. The gene calls are TRBV6-1 and TRBJ1-2; D gene ambiguous. The CDR3 runs to 12 residues. V was clipped by 6 bases and J by 6 bases, with 11 bases between them. Germline lookup yields CDR1 MNHNS and CDR2 SASEGT. The DNA for the CDR3 is TGTGCCAGCAGCCGACGCGGGGATGGCTACACCTTC. This codes for CASSRRGDGYTF.

V and J are TRBV9 and TRBJ2-2; D possibly corresponds to TRBD1 (6 bases). Trimming pared 3 bases from V and 4 bases from J, leaving 7 bases between. Looked up from germline, CDR1 is SGDLS and CDR2 is YYNGEE. This CDR3 spans 13 amino acids. The CDR3 here is CASSGGGTGELFF. DNA of the CDR3: TGTGCCAGCAGCGGAGGGGGCACCGGGGAGCTGTTTTTT.

CDR3 amino acids: CASSNRGGGYTF. CDR3 DNA sequence: TGTGCCAGCAGCAACAGGGGCGGTGGCTACACCTTC. The chain carries TRBV7-9 and TRBJ1-2, with 7 bases that match TRBD1. V gave up 5 bases and J gave up 7 bases; unmatched junction bases: 4. The CDR3 contains 12 residues. Per germline, CDR1 SEHNR and CDR2 FQNEAQ (reference sequence). The whole variable domain, remainder taken from reference TRBV7-9 and TRBJ1-2, is DTGVSQNPRHKITKRGQNVTFRCDPISEHNRLYWYRQTLGQGPEFLTYFQNEAQLEKSRLLSDRFSAERPKGSFSTLEIQRTEQGDSAMYLCASSNRGGGYTFGSGTRLTVV.

This rearrangement joins TRBV30 to TRBJ2-2; TRBD2 aligns across 10 bases. Losses at the gene ends were 1 base for V and 7 bases for J; bases not matched to a gene: 6. Germline V gene sequence: CDR1 GTSNPN, CDR2 SVGIG (reference sequence). This CDR3 has 15 amino acids. The CDR3 here is CAWSAKRGGIGELFF. The CDR3 DNA reads as TGTGCCTGGAGTGCAAAGCGGGGGGGCATCGGGGAGCTGTTTTTT.

This rearrangement joins TRBV7-9 to TRBJ2-2; a weak D match, TRBD2 (5 bases). V was cut by 3 bases and J by 4 bases, with 12 bases left in between. Per the germline V gene, CDR1 is SEHNR and CDR2 is FQNEAQ (reference sequence). The CDR3 covers 15 residues. This CDR3 is CASSFNPAVTGELFF. In DNA, the CDR3 is TGTGCCAGCAGCTTCAATCCAGCGGTCACCGGGGAGCTGTTTTTT.

The DNA of the CDR3 is TGTGCCAGCAGTTACTCCACAGGGGTATATGGCTACACCTTC. Translation gives CASSYSTGVYGYTF. V is TRBV6-5 and J is TRBJ1-2; 7 positions match TRBD1. Unmatched junction bases numbered 3, after V lost 0 bases and J lost 5 bases. This CDR3 comprises 14 residues. Germline assignment: CDR1 MNHEY and CDR2 SVGAGI.

The gene calls are TRBV7-6 and TRBJ1-3; 8 nucleotides line up with TRBD1. The V segment lost 4 bases and the J segment 3 bases; nucleotides outside the gene matches: 2. This CDR3 region has 14 residues. Germline lookup yields CDR1 SGHVS and CDR2 FNYEAQ. CDR3 in amino acids: CASSSDRVGNTIYF. DNA of the CDR3: TGTGCCAGCAGCTCGGACAGGGTTGGAAACACCATATATTTT.

The V and J genes are TRBV14 and TRBJ1-1, with 8 nucleotides matching TRBD1. The CDR3 has 16 amino acids. Germline CDR1 SGHDN, CDR2 FVKESK. J was trimmed by 5 bases and V by 4 bases; bases with no gene match: 12. The DNA of the CDR3 is TGTGCCAGCAGCCCAACCGGGGACAGGCGGGGAACTGAAGCTTTCTTT. Its translation is CASSPTGDRRGTEAFF.

The rearrangement joins TRBV27 to TRBJ2-5; D is possibly TRBD1 (6 bases). Germline V lookup: CDR1 MNHEY, CDR2 SMNVEV (reference sequence). This CDR3 is built from 13 residues. The V gene lost 4 bases and the J gene lost 3 bases, with 9 bases spanning the gap. The CDR3 DNA reads TGTGCCAGCAGTTACCGGACAGAAGAGACCCAGTACTTC. Protein: CASSYRTEETQYF.

The chain employs TRBV2 and TRBJ2-3, with 8 bases that match TRBD2. The V gene's germline CDR1 is SNHLY and CDR2 FYNNEI. After removal of 10 bases from V and 1 base from J, the junction contained 10 bases not matched to a gene. The CDR3 is 15 amino acids. As DNA, the CDR3 is TGTGCCACCCTCCCGGGGGGGGAGGGCACAGATACGCAGTATTTT. Amino acids: CATLPGGEGTDTQYF. Drawing the rest from reference TRBV2 and TRBJ2-3, the complete variable domain is EPEVTQTPSHQVTQMGQEVILRCVPISNHLYFYWYRQILGQKVEFLVSFYNNEISEKSEIFDDQFSVERPDGSNFTLKIRSTKLEDSAMYFCATLPGGEGTDTQYFGPGTRLTVL.

The chain uses TRBV5-1 and TRBJ1-3; D not resolved. The V gene's germline CDR1 is SGHRS and CDR2 YFSETQ. CDR3 size: 14 residues. V shed 0 bases and J shed 2 bases, with 6 bases lying between them. CDR3 loop: CASSLGNPGNTIYF. The CDR3 nucleotides are TGCGCCAGCAGCTTGGGTAATCCTGGAAACACCATATATTTT.

V and J are TRBV21-1 and TRBJ1-1; the table's D call, TRBD1, has no DNA check behind it. TRBV21-1 is labeled a pseudogene. This CDR3 region has 14 residues. The CDR3 DNA reads TGTGCCAGCAGCGCACAGGGGTGGAACACTGAAGCTTTCTTT. Protein sequence: CASSAQGWNTEAFF.

The V and J genes are TRBV5-1 and TRBJ1-1; D is ambiguous. Trimming took 2 bases from V and 8 from J, leaving 25 bases between them. The germline V gene encodes CDR1 SGHRS and CDR2 YFSETQ. The CDR3 contains 17 residues. The DNA for the CDR3 is TGCGCCAGCAGCTTAGGTCTAAGAAGCGCCCCGCCGAGCGAAGCTTTCTTT. It codes for CASSLGLRSAPPSEAFF.

This clone was recorded a few times. The CDR3 reads CASSTLPGLDQPQHF. CDR3 DNA: TGTGCCAGCAGCACATTGCCCGGGTTGGATCAGCCCCAGCATTTT. This chain links TRBV5-5 with TRBJ1-5, with D uncertain. CDR1 SGHKS and CDR2 YYEKEE come from the germline V gene (reference sequence). V lost 4 bases to trimming and J lost 5 bases, with 16 bases between them. This CDR3 spans 15 amino acids.

This clone was seen a handful of times. The V and J genes are TRBV4-1 and TRBJ2-7; tentatively, D is TRBD2 (6 bases). V was shortened by 1 base and J by 5 bases, with 12 bases between the two germline ends. The CDR3 contains 14 residues. Germline V CDR1 and CDR2: MGHRA, YSYEKL. CDR3 loop: CASSQGFGTHEQYF. The CDR3 bases are TGCGCCAGCAGCCAAGGGTTCGGGACTCACGAGCAGTACTTC.

The chain couples TRBV18 to TRBJ2-7; 8 bases agree with TRBD2. V lost 3 bases and J lost 5; bases outside the gene matches: 3. The CDR3 extends over 13 amino acids. Germline V gene data show CDR1 as KGHSH and CDR2 as LQKENI. CDR3 in DNA: TGTGCCAGCTCACCCTTAGCGGGGAACGAGCAGTACTTC. Amino acid sequence: CASSPLAGNEQYF. The variable domain in full, completed from reference TRBV18 and TRBJ2-7, reads NAGVMQNPRHLVRRRGQEARLRCSPMKGHSHVYWYRQLPEEGLKFMVYLQKENIIDESGMPKERFSAEFPKEGPSILRIQQVVRGDSAAYFCASSPLAGNEQYFGPGTRLTVT.

Notes on this clone: One junction end does not reproduce the germline sequence, and a read error may be involved. V and J are TRBV29-1 and TRBJ1-1, with 8 bases fitting TRBD1. This CDR3 contains 13 residues. Germline V CDR1 and CDR2: SQVTM, ANQGSEA. CDR3 bases: TGCGGCGTTGTTGGGACAGGCAACACTGAAGCTTTCTTT. Translation: CGVVGTGNTEAFF.

Regarding this clone: The junction does not match germline at one end; this may be a read error. The J gene is TRBJ1-1, the V gene TRBV7-3, with 7 bases fitting TRBD1. The CDR3 loop spans 14 amino acids. Germline CDR1 SGHTA, CDR2 FQGTGA. CDR3 bases: TGTGCCAGCAGTTTAAGGGGGCTTGGGACTGAAGCTTTCTTT. Its translation: CASSLRGLGTEAFF.